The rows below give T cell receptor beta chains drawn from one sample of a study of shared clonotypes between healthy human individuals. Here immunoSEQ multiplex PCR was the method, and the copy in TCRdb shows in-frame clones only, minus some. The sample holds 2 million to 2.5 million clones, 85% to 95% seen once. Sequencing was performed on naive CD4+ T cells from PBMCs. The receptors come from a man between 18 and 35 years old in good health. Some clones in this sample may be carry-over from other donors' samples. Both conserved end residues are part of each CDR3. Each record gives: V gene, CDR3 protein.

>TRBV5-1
CASSRTGADQPQHF
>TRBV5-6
CASSLETEAFF
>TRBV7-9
CASSSTKRDSSYNEQFF
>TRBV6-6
CASSADWQKLFF
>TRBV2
CASKRELAVYEQYF
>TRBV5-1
CASSLVPGLDAEAFF
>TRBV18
CASSPRIGQETQYF
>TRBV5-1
CASSQAGVYNEQFF
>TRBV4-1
CASSQPRDRGGGTQYF
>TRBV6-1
CASSEAQGSGLAEAFF
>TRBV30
CAWSVGGRQETQYF
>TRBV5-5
CASSLPWETYNEQFF
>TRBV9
CASSYRGQGGYTF
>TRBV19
CASSGWGDNQPQHF
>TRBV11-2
CASSLVFGRAAYNEQFF
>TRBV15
CATSSYRQGGNIQYF
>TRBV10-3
CAISESIGTSGRYNEQFF
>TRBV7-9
CASSFAKGTSGYNEQFF
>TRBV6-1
CASSEANQGTGLPQHF
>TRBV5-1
CASSLVFRTGSSYEQYF
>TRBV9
CASSAKSDSNNEKLFF
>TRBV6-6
CASSRTGVENQPQHF
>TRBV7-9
CASLRDVNQETQYF
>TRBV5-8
CASSLGAMGPLGHEQYF
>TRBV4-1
CASSQFPGDQPQHF
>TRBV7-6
CASSLASFSTDTQYF
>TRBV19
CASSPERDLYEQYF
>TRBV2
CASAYTDTQYF
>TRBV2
CASAVGRSNSNQPQHF
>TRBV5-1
CASSPSTGSYEQYF
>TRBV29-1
CSVEEGRYYNEQFF
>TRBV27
CASSPLLGGASYNEQFF
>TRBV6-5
CASSSNREQYF
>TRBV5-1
CASAPGLATDTQYF
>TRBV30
CAWSSGQGYRNTIYF
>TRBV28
CASRSTPPRQVAYEQYF